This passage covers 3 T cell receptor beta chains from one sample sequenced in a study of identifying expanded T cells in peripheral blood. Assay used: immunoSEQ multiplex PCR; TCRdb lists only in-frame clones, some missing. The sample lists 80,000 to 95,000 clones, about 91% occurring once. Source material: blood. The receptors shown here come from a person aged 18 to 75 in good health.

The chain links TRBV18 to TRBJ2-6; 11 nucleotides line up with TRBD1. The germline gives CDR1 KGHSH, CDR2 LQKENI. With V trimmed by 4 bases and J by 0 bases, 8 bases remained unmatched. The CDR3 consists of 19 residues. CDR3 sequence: CASSRLPGTGGSGANVLTF. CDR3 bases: TGTGCCAGCTCACGCTTACCCGGGACAGGGGGCTCTGGGGCCAACGTCCTGACTTTC.

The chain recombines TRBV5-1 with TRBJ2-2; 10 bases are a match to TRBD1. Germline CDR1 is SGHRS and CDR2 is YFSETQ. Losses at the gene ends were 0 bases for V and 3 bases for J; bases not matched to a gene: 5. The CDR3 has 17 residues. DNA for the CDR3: TGCGCCAGCAGCTTGGCCGGGACAGGGGTGGACACCGGGGAGCTGTTTTTT. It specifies CASSLAGTGVDTGELFF.

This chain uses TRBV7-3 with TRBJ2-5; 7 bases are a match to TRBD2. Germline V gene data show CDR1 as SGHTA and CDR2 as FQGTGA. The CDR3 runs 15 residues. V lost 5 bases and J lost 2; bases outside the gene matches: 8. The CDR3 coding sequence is TGTGCCAGCAGCAAGAGCGGGACCAGTCAAGAGACCCAGTACTTC. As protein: CASSKSGTSQETQYF.